The 9 T cell receptor beta chains listed next were all sequenced from one sample in a study of sequential checkpoint blockade in melanoma. Sequenced by immunoSEQ multiplex PCR; TCRdb stores in-frame clones only, minus some. There are 6,900 or so clones in the sample; 70% to 80% occur only once, and approximately 7.8% lies in the top ten. The treatment was: randomized to nivolumab then ipilimumab (arm A) or the reverse (arm B). This sample comprised CD8+ T cells sorted from blood (inferred from file names), obtained from a patient given nivolumab and ipilimumab in sequence. Receptors were obtained from a human donor with melanoma.

The chain uses TRBV27 and TRBJ2-5; 9 bases line up with TRBD1. Looked up from germline, CDR1 is MNHEY and CDR2 is SMNVEV (reference sequence). V trimming: 2 bases; J trimming: 11 bases; junction bases outside the gene matches: 6. The CDR3 consists of 13 residues. This CDR3 is CASSLLGDRAQYF. The CDR3 DNA reads as TGTGCCAGCAGTTTACTAGGGGACAGGGCGCAGTACTTC.

The V call is TRBV30, the J call TRBJ2-2; no firm D call. The CDR3 covers 12 residues. Germline CDR1 is GTSNPN and CDR2 is SVGIG (reference sequence). Trimming removed 4 bases at V and 1 base at J, with 4 bases between. The CDR3 nucleotides read TGTGCCTGGACAGGGAACACCGGGGAGCTGTTTTTT. Its protein is CAWTGNTGELFF.

The chain has TRBV18 and TRBJ1-2; the match to TRBD1 covers 10 bases. V lost 3 bases to trimming and J lost 4 bases; unmatched junction nucleotides: 11. CDR1 KGHSH and CDR2 LQKENI come from the germline V gene. CDR3 length: 17 residues. The CDR3 reads CASSPSPGTGASYGYTF. The CDR3 nucleotides are TGTGCCAGCTCACCCTCCCCCGGGACAGGGGCCTCCTATGGCTACACCTTC.

The V call is TRBV6-1, the J call TRBJ2-1; D is uncertain. CDR1 and CDR2 (germline): MNHNS, SASEGT. The CDR3 is made up of 13 amino acids. Trimming left V 4 bases short and J 3 bases short, with 7 bases between. The CDR3 spells CASSGLLYNEQFF. The CDR3 DNA reads as TGTGCCAGCAGTGGACTTCTCTACAATGAGCAGTTCTTC.

J is TRBJ2-7 and V is TRBV6-5; TRBD1 aligns across 8 bases. The CDR3 contains 15 residues. In germline, CDR1 is MNHEY, CDR2 SVGAGI. V shed 1 base and J 1 base; nucleotides not matched to a gene: 3. The CDR3 loop reads CASSYWQGASYEQYF. The CDR3 region has the DNA TGTGCCAGCAGTTACTGGCAGGGGGCTTCCTACGAGCAGTACTTC.

CDR3 residues: CASSIGQGPYNEQFF. The CDR3 bases are TGTGCCAGTAGTATTGGCCAGGGCCCCTACAATGAGCAGTTCTTC. This rearrangement joins TRBV19 to TRBJ2-1; the D gene is possibly TRBD1 (5 bases). This CDR3 has 15 amino acids. V lost 3 bases to trimming and J lost 2 bases, with 11 bases between them. Germline CDR1 and CDR2: LNHDA and SQIVND (reference sequence).

This sequence joins TRBV28 and TRBJ2-5; TRBD2 might be the D (5 bases). Trimming shortened V by 6 bases and J by 4 bases, and 15 bases separated the two germline ends. The germline gives CDR1 MDHEN, CDR2 SYDVKM. The CDR3 is 14 amino acids. The DNA of the CDR3 is TGTGCCAGCAGGTGGACTGGGATGGGAGAGACCCAGTACTTC. Its protein is CASRWTGMGETQYF.

The J gene is TRBJ2-5, the V gene TRBV4-2, with 7 bases identical to TRBD2. V shed 4 bases, J shed 2 bases, and the junction held 7 bases outside the gene matches. The germline CDR1 and CDR2 sequences are LGHNA and YNFKEQ. The CDR3 runs 15 residues. CDR3: CASSPWAREQETQYF. The CDR3 DNA reads TGTGCCAGCAGCCCCTGGGCGCGGGAGCAAGAGACCCAGTACTTC.

In this sample, this clone turned up once. The chain employs TRBV30 and TRBJ1-1; unclear D gene. CDR1 GTSNPN and CDR2 SVGIG come from the germline V gene (reference sequence). The CDR3 has 13 amino acids. Deletions cut 0 bases from V and 1 base from J, with 6 bases between. The CDR3: CAWSVLANTEAFF. CDR3 DNA sequence: TGTGCCTGGAGTGTATTAGCGAACACTGAAGCTTTCTTT.